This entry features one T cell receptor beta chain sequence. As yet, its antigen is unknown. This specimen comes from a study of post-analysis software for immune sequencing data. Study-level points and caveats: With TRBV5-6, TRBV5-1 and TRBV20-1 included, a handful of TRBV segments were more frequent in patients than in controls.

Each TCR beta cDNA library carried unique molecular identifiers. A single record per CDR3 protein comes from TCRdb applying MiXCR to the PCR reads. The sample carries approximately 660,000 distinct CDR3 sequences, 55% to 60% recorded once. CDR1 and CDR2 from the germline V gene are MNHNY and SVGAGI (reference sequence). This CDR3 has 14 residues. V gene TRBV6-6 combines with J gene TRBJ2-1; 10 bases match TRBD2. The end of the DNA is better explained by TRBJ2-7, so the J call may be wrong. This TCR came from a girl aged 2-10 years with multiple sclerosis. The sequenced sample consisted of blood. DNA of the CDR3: TGTGCCAGCGATACGAGCGGGAGGGCCAATGAGCAGTACTTC. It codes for CASDTSGRANEQYF.